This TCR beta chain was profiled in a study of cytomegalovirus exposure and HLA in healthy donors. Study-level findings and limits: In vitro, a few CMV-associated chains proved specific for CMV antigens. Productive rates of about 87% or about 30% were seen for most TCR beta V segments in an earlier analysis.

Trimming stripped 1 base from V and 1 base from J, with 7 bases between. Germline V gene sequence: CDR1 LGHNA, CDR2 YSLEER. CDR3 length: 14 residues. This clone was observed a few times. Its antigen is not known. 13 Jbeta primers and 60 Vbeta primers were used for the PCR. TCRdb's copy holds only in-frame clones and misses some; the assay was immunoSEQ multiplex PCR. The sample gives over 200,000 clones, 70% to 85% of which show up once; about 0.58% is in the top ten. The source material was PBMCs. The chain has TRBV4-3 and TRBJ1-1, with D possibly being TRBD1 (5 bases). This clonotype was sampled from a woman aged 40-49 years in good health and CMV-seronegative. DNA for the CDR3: TGCGCCAGCAGCCAAGGGACATCGAACACTGAAGCTTTCTTT. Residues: CASSQGTSNTEAFF.